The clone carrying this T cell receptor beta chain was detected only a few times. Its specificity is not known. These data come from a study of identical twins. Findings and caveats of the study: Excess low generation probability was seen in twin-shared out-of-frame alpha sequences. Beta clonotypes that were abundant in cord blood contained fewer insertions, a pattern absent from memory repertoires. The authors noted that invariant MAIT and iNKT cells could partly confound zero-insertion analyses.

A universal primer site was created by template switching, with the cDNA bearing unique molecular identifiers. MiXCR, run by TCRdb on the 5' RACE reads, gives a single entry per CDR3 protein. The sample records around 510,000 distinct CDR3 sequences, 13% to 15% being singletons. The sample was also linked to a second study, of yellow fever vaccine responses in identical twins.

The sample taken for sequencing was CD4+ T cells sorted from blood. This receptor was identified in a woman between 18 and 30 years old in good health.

This chain's CDR3 is CASSERLAKQETQYF. CDR3 sequence (DNA): TGTGCCAGCAGTGAACGACTAGCCAAGCAAGAGACCCAGTACTTC. The gene calls are TRBV2 and TRBJ2-5, with 7 positions matching TRBD2. V dropped 2 bases and J dropped 2; count of bases not matched to a gene: 5. CDR1 is SNHLY and CDR2 is FYNNEI in the germline V gene. The CDR3 is 15 residues long.